What follows are 21 T cell receptor beta chains derived from one specimen sequenced in a study of blood T cell repertoires in COVID-19. Sequencing used immunoSEQ multiplex PCR; TCRdb keeps in-frame clones, though not all of them. The data contain 50,000 to 75,000 clones, roughly 91% of them singletons. Sequenced: peripheral blood. These receptors were obtained from a human donor in a cohort sampled during active COVID-19.

V and J are TRBV27 and TRBJ2-3; TRBD2 is a possible D gene (6 bases). CDR1 and CDR2 (germline): MNHEY, SMNVEV (reference sequence). The CDR3 covers 17 residues. Trimming shortened V by 5 bases and J by 4 bases, and 22 bases separated the two germline ends. The CDR3 loop is CASSPSGTPELADTQYF. In DNA, the CDR3 is TGTGCCAGCAGTCCCTCTGGGACTCCCGAATTAGCAGATACGCAGTATTTT.

This clone was detected only once. The chain links TRBV6-1 to TRBJ2-5, with TRBD1 matching over 8 bases. The CDR3 runs 14 residues. Germline-derived CDR1 and CDR2 are MNHNS and SASEGT. With 3 bases clipped from V and 5 bases from J, the junction kept 5 bases outside the gene matches. CDR3 region: CASSEDRVMETQYF. In DNA form, the CDR3 reads TGTGCCAGCAGTGAGGACAGGGTGATGGAGACCCAGTACTTC.

The chain uses TRBV7-6 and TRBJ2-2; TRBD2 matches at 16 bases. Trimming at V came to 9 bases and at J to 7 bases, leaving 17 bases not matched to a gene. CDR1 is SGHVS and CDR2 is FNYEAQ in the germline V gene. This CDR3 contains 19 residues. The CDR3 protein is CARTSAPGLAGGHNGELFF. The CDR3 DNA is TGTGCCAGGACCTCCGCTCCGGGACTAGCGGGGGGGCATAACGGGGAGCTGTTTTTT.

This sequence joins TRBV5-5 and TRBJ2-3; D gene uncertain. V was cut by 0 bases and J by 1 base, with 3 bases left in between. CDR3 size: 13 residues. Germline-derived CDR1 and CDR2 are SGHKS and YYEKEE (reference sequence). CDR3 sequence reads: CASSLGGTDTQYF. For the CDR3, the DNA is TGTGCCAGCAGCTTGGGCGGCACAGATACGCAGTATTTT.

DNA of the CDR3: TGTGCCGGACAGGGGGTAGATGGCTACACCTTC. Its protein is CAGQGVDGYTF. The chain has TRBV19 and TRBJ1-2; 10 bases match TRBD1. Per the germline V gene, CDR1 is LNHDA and CDR2 is SQIVND (reference sequence). The CDR3 is made up of 11 amino acids. The J segment lost 6 bases and the V segment lost 11 bases, leaving 3 bases of the junction unmatched.

This clone was counted a single time. The chain recombines TRBV30 with TRBJ2-7, with a weak D call TRBD2 (5 bases). Trimming shortened V by 6 bases and J by 0 bases, and 15 bases separated the two germline ends. The length of the CDR3 is 14 residues. Germline V gives CDR1 GTSNPN, CDR2 SVGIG (reference sequence). The CDR3 nucleotides read TGTGCCTGCTTGCGAGGGCAAGCCTCCTACGAGCAGTACTTC. Its protein product is CACLRGQASYEQYF.

The chain recombines TRBV5-1 with TRBJ1-5; maybe TRBD1 (6 bases). CDR1 SGHRS and CDR2 YFSETQ come from the germline V gene. V was cut by 2 bases and J by 8 bases, with 17 bases left in between. This CDR3 spans 15 amino acids. This CDR3 is CASSLQGDGWEPQHF. In DNA, the CDR3 is TGCGCCAGCAGCTTACAGGGAGATGGGTGGGAGCCCCAGCATTTT.

The chain links TRBV7-2 to TRBJ2-7, with no clear D. Germline V gene data show CDR1 as SGHTA and CDR2 as FQGNSA. V was cut by 5 bases and J by 3 bases, with 20 bases left in between. This CDR3 spans 16 amino acids. The CDR3 region is CASSAQVTLIFYEQYF. For the CDR3, the DNA is TGTGCCAGCAGCGCGCAGGTGACACTTATTTTCTACGAGCAGTACTTC.

V gene TRBV5-1 combines with J gene TRBJ2-5, with TRBD1 identical over 7 bases. V lost 3 bases to trimming and J lost 4 bases; unmatched junction nucleotides: 6. CDR1 SGHRS and CDR2 YFSETQ come from the germline V gene. The CDR3 extends over 14 amino acids. The CDR3 DNA is TGCGCCAGCAGCTCGACAGGGATCCGAGAGACCCAGTACTTC. Translated: CASSSTGIRETQYF. Based on the CDR3 plus reference TRBV5-1 and TRBJ2-5, the full variable domain is KAGVTQTPRYLIKTRGQQVTLSCSPISGHRSVSWYQQTPGQGLQFLFEYFSETQRNKGNFPGRFSGRQFSNSRSEMNVSTLELGDSALYLCASSSTGIRETQYFGPGTRLLVL.

V and J are TRBV5-1 and TRBJ1-1, with 10 nucleotides matching TRBD1. Losses at the gene ends were 3 bases for V and 5 bases for J; bases not matched to a gene: 4. The CDR3 totals 14 residues. CDR1 SGHRS and CDR2 YFSETQ come from the germline V gene. The CDR3 nucleotides are TGCGCCAGCAGCTCCGGACAGGGGGGAACTGAAGCTTTCTTT. Translating gives CASSSGQGGTEAFF.

CDR3 loop: CASSSYSYEQYF. In DNA, the CDR3 is TGTGCCAGCAGCTCCTACTCCTACGAGCAGTACTTC. The V and J genes are TRBV7-6 and TRBJ2-7; D uncertain. In germline, CDR1 is SGHVS, CDR2 FNYEAQ. CDR3 length: 12 amino acids. Trimming pared 4 bases from V and 0 bases from J, leaving 4 bases between.

The sample holds one count of this clone. This rearrangement joins TRBV30 to TRBJ1-1; weak D call: TRBD1 (5 bases). Trimming removed 2 bases at V and 10 bases at J, with 11 bases between. CDR3 size: 11 residues. CDR1 and CDR2 from the germline V gene are GTSNPN and SVGIG (reference sequence). CDR3 DNA: TGTGCCTGGAGTCAGGGCGTAGGAGCTTTCTTT. It codes for CAWSQGVGAFF.

The chain employs TRBV7-2 and TRBJ2-5; D may be TRBD2 (5 bases). Germline CDR1 SGHTA, CDR2 FQGNSA. This CDR3 has 13 residues. V lost 7 bases to trimming and J lost 4 bases, with 13 bases between them. The CDR3 DNA sequence: TGTGCCAGCACCCCCGGGGTTCGAGAGACCCAGTACTTC. Translating gives CASTPGVRETQYF.

The genes are TRBV28 and TRBJ2-5; maybe TRBD1 (5 bases). The CDR3 runs to 14 residues. Germline V gene sequence: CDR1 MDHEN, CDR2 SYDVKM. Trimming took 3 bases from V and 14 from J, leaving 22 bases between them. As DNA, the CDR3 is TGTGCCAGCAGTTTGGGTGGCAGGGTTGGGCCCGGATACTTC. The encoded protein is CASSLGGRVGPGYF.

This rearrangement joins TRBV19 to TRBJ1-2; D is unclear. Deletions cut 3 bases from V and 2 bases from J, with 10 bases between. Germline assignment: CDR1 LNHDA and CDR2 SQIVND (reference sequence). The CDR3 is made up of 14 amino acids. The CDR3 DNA is TGTGCCAGTAGTATCGGCGGCTTAAACTATGGCTACACCTTC. This translates into CASSIGGLNYGYTF.

CDR3 loop: CASSETSGRGTGELFF. The CDR3 nucleotides read TGTGCCAGCAGTGAAACTAGCGGGAGGGGAACCGGGGAGCTGTTTTTT. The gene calls are TRBV2 and TRBJ2-2; 13 nucleotides line up with TRBD2. This CDR3 region has 16 residues. Trimming cost V 2 bases and J 5 bases; bases outside gene matches: 2. The germline V gene has CDR1 SNHLY and CDR2 FYNNEI.

The sample holds one count of this clone. The rearrangement joins TRBV7-2 to TRBJ2-1, with 8 bases fitting TRBD2. Germline V CDR1 and CDR2: SGHTA, FQGNSA. V shed 5 bases, J shed 4 bases, and the junction held 4 bases outside the gene matches. This CDR3 comprises 14 residues. In DNA form, the CDR3 reads TGTGCCAGCAGCGCGGGACTAGGGTACAATGAGCAGTTCTTC. As protein: CASSAGLGYNEQFF.

The V call is TRBV16, the J call TRBJ2-7, with D possibly being TRBD1 (6 bases). The V end lost 0 bases, the J end lost 2 bases, and 8 bases lay between the germline ends. This CDR3 comprises 14 residues. Germline lookup yields CDR1 KGHSY and CDR2 FQNENV. The CDR3 region is CASSQSRQAYEQYF. In DNA form, the CDR3 reads TGTGCCAGCAGCCAATCGAGACAGGCCTACGAGCAGTACTTC.

As to this clone: Other nucleotide sequences from this sample produce the same CDR3. The rearrangement uses TRBV3-1 (or the pseudogene TRBV3-2) and TRBJ2-3; 10 nucleotides match TRBD2. The CDR3 spans 18 residues. Germline V CDR1 and CDR2: LGHDT, YNNKEL (reference sequence). Trimming removed 1 base from V and 3 bases from J; junction bases left unmatched: 10. This CDR3 is CASSQGTSLAGETDTQYF. The CDR3, as DNA: TGTGCCAGCAGCCAAGGTACAAGTCTAGCGGGAGAAACAGATACGCAGTATTTT.

This rearrangement joins TRBV10-3 to TRBJ1-4; perhaps TRBD1 as D (5 bases). This CDR3 spans 14 amino acids. V was clipped by 3 bases and J by 5 bases, with 10 bases between them. The V gene's germline CDR1 is ENHRY and CDR2 SYGVKD. The CDR3 DNA is TGTGCCATCAGTGATCGTGCAGGGAATGAAAAACTGTTTTTT. Its protein is CAISDRAGNEKLFF.

The chain is built from TRBV10-2 and TRBJ1-4; no firm D call. CDR3 size: 13 residues. In germline, CDR1 is WSHSY, CDR2 SAAADI. Trimming left V 7 bases short and J 5 bases short, with 11 bases between. For the CDR3, the DNA is TGCGCCAGCAAGCGAGATCCAAATGAAAAACTGTTTTTT. This gives the protein CASKRDPNEKLFF.